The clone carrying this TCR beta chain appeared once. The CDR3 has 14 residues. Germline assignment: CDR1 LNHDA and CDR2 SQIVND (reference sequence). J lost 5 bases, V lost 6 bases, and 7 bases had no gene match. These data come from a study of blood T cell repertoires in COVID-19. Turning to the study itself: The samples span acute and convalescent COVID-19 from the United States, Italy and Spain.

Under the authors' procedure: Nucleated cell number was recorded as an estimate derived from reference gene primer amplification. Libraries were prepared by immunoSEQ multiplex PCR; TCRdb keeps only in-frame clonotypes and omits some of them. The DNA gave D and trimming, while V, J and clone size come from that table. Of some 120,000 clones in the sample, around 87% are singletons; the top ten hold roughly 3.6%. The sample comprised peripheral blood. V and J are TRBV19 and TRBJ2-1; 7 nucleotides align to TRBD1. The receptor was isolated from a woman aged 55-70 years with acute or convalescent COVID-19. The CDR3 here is CASSSGGENNEQFF. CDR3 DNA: TGTGCCAGTAGCTCAGGGGGTGAGAACAATGAGCAGTTCTTC.